This T cell receptor (beta chain) was recovered during a study of T cells in localized non-small cell lung cancer. Looked up from germline, CDR1 is MDHEN and CDR2 is SYDVKM. Losses at the gene ends were 5 bases for V and 3 bases for J; bases not matched to a gene: 4. CDR3 size: 14 residues. Remarks on this clone: Antigen: not known.

TCRdb's table, derived via immunoSEQ multiplex PCR, lists solely in-frame clones and lacks some. The sample holds about 11,000 clones, around 45% seen once. Findings and limits, study-wide: Highest T cell clonality was seen in uninvolved adjacent lung, surpassing that measured in tumor. Overall survival was longer when the density of T cells in the blood was higher. Researchers found a median approximately 60 of the top 100 tumor clones in adjacent lung.

The sample in question was lymph node tissue, obtained before any cancer treatment. This clonotype was sampled from a woman between 35 and 70 years old with stage II squamous cell lung carcinoma. This chain joins TRBV28 and TRBJ2-1; 7 nucleotides line up with TRBD2. CDR3 DNA: TGTGCCAGCAGTCCAGGCGGGGGCTACAATGAGCAGTTCTTC. Protein sequence: CASSPGGGYNEQFF. Full variable domain (remainder filled in from reference TRBV28 and TRBJ2-1): DVKVTQSSRYLVKRTGEKVFLECVQDMDHENMFWYRQDPGLGLRLIYFSYDVKMKEKGDIPEGYSVSREKKERFSLILESASTNQTSMYLCASSPGGGYNEQFFGPGTRLTVL.